This is a list of T cell receptor beta chains from one sample in a study of shared clonotypes between healthy human individuals. Clones were sequenced by immunoSEQ multiplex PCR, and TCRdb holds only the in-frame ones, with some missing. The sample shows approximately 530,000 clones, roughly 95% of them seen only once. The sequencing sample was made of naive CD4+ T cells sorted from blood. Source of these receptors: a woman in her thirties in good health. Each CDR3 is given with its conserved first and last residue. D genes are given only for firm matches. The size entry is marked missing in some rows and otherwise reads once, few, many or a size class.

D: NA
size: NA
V: TRBV6-5
J: TRBJ1-5
CDR3: CASSGVNQPQHF
DNA: TGTGCCAGCAGTGGGGTCAATCAGCCCCAGCATTTT

D: TRBD2
size: NA
V: TRBV28
J: TRBJ2-1
CDR3: CASTVGAGGVDNEQFF
DNA: TGTGCCAGCACCGTTGGAGCGGGAGGCGTCGACAATGAGCAGTTCTTC

D: NA
size: few
V: TRBV18
J: TRBJ1-2
CDR3: CASSTNYGYTF
DNA: TGTGCCAGCTCGACCAACTATGGCTACACCTTC

D: NA
size: NA
V: TRBV5-5
J: TRBJ2-7
CDR3: CASTLRADPSYEQYF
DNA: TGTGCCAGCACCCTACGAGCGGACCCCTCCTACGAGCAGTACTTC

D: TRBD1
size: NA
V: TRBV27
J: TRBJ1-5
CDR3: CASSSFTGENKPQHF
DNA: TGTGCCAGCAGTTCCTTCACAGGGGAGAACAAGCCCCAGCATTTT

D: TRBD2
size: NA
V: TRBV18
J: TRBJ2-5
CDR3: CASSLIPGLGVQETQYF
DNA: TGTGCCAGCTCACTAATACCGGGACTAGGGGTCCAAGAGACCCAGTACTTC

D: TRBD1
size: NA
V: TRBV30
J: TRBJ1-2
CDR3: CAWGGTGGFGYTF
DNA: TGTGCCTGGGGTGGGACAGGGGGTTTTGGCTACACCTTC

D: NA
size: NA
V: TRBV7-9
J: TRBJ2-7
CDR3: CASSLGGGSSYEQYF
DNA: TGTGCCAGCAGCTTGGGTGGGGGGAGCTCCTACGAGCAGTACTTC

D: TRBD1
size: once
V: TRBV5-8
J: TRBJ1-4
CDR3: CASRQGRHEKLFF
DNA: TGTGCCAGCAGACAGGGGAGGCATGAAAAACTGTTTTTT

D: TRBD1
size: NA
V: TRBV28
J: TRBJ1-2
CDR3: CASSLAGQGANYGYTF
DNA: TGTGCCAGCAGCTTAGCGGGACAGGGAGCTAACTATGGCTACACCTTC

D: TRBD1
size: once
V: TRBV28
J: TRBJ2-7
CDR3: CASSSPQGAVEQYF
DNA: TGTGCCAGCAGTTCCCCACAGGGGGCGGTCGAGCAGTACTTC

D: TRBD2
size: NA
V: TRBV10-2
J: TRBJ2-4
CDR3: CASSESVGEGRYGNIQYF
DNA: TGCGCCAGCAGTGAGTCTGTGGGGGAGGGCCGGTATGGAAACATTCAGTACTTC

D: NA
size: NA
V: TRBV2
J: TRBJ2-4
CDR3: CASSALLAKNIQYF
DNA: TGTGCCAGCAGTGCCCTACTAGCCAAAAACATTCAGTACTTC

D: TRBD2
size: NA
V: TRBV27
J: TRBJ2-3
CDR3: CASSLSLAGGPRYF
DNA: TGTGCCAGCAGTTTATCACTAGCGGGAGGGCCAAGGTATTTT

D: NA
size: NA
V: TRBV11-1
J: TRBJ2-7
CDR3: CASSSRTFSSYEQYF
DNA: TGTGCCAGCAGTTCTCGGACTTTCAGCTCCTACGAGCAGTACTTC

D: NA
size: NA
V: TRBV18
J: TRBJ2-5
CDR3: CASTRLRETQYF
DNA: TGTGCCAGCACAAGATTACGGGAGACCCAGTACTTC

D: TRBD1
size: NA
V: TRBV27
J: TRBJ2-6
CDR3: CASSPQGAGANVLTF
DNA: TGTGCCAGCAGTCCACAGGGGGCTGGGGCCAACGTCCTGACTTTC

D: NA
size: NA
V: TRBV9
J: TRBJ2-3
CDR3: CASSVGDTQYF
DNA: TGTGCCAGCAGCGTAGGAGATACGCAGTATTTT

D: TRBD1
size: NA
V: TRBV28
J: TRBJ1-5
CDR3: CASSLSGRGGQPQHF
DNA: TGTGCCAGCAGTTTATCTGGCAGGGGGGGACAGCCCCAGCATTTT

D: NA
size: NA
V: TRBV4-1
J: TRBJ2-7
CDR3: CASSQAAGYAYEQYF
DNA: TGCGCCAGCAGCCAAGCTGCAGGGTATGCCTACGAGCAGTACTTC

D: NA
size: NA
V: TRBV19
J: TRBJ2-3
CDR3: CASIQTNTDTQYF
DNA: TGTGCCAGTATACAGACTAACACAGATACGCAGTATTTT